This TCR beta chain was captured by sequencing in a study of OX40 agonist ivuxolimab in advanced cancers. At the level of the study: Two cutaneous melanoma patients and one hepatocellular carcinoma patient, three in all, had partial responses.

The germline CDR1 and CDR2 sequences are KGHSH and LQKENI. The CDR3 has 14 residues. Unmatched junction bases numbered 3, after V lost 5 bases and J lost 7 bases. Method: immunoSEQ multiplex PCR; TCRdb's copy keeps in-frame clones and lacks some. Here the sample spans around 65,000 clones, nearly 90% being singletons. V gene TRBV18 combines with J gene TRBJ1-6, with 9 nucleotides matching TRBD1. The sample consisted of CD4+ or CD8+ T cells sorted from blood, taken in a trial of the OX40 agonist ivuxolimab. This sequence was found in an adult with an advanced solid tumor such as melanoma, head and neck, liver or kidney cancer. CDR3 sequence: CASSTQGANSPLHF. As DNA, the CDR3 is TGTGCCAGCTCAACACAGGGGGCCAATTCACCCCTCCACTTT.